Given below is one T cell receptor beta chain in context. The sample originates from a study of T cells in Graves' hyperthyroidism and ophthalmopathy. Amplified TCR beta CDR3 regions came from RNA transcripts. TCR CDR3 regions were first amplified by RT-PCR with HTBI primers. TCRdb reprocessed the multiplex PCR reads with MiXCR, giving one entry per CDR3 protein. The sample lists 300,000 to 400,000 distinct CDR3 sequences, roughly a fifth occurring once. Trimming pared 4 bases from V and 3 bases from J, leaving 13 bases between. The CDR3 consists of 14 residues. From germline, CDR1 is SGHVS and CDR2 FQNEAQ. Uncontrolled infections, other autoimmune diseases, pregnancy or lactation led to exclusion of patients.

This receptor was identified in a woman aged 45-65 years with Graves' hyperthyroidism. The sample comprised blood. The chain is built from TRBV7-8 and TRBJ2-7, with no clear D. Here the CDR3 DNA reads TGTGCCAGCAGCTCGTTATCGCGGAACTACGAGCAGTACTTC. Protein: CASSSLSRNYEQYF.